This T cell receptor (beta chain) was recorded in a study of T cells expressing NK-cell markers. The CDR3 runs 15 residues. Germline V gene sequence: CDR1 SGHAT, CDR2 FQNNGV. Following a re-call of the 5' RACE reads, TCRdb has one entry per CDR3 protein and lacks DNA. Recorded for this sample: 450,000 to 600,000 distinct CDR3 sequences. The origin of this receptor is a man younger than 30 in good health. This chain links TRBV11-2 with TRBJ1-6. Material: blood T cells: a sorted CD56 or NKG2C T cell subset, CD4+ or CD8+ T cells, or bulk PBMC T cells (not recorded which). Here the CDR3 reads CASSSIDPYNSPLHF. The variable domain in full, with the rest retrieved from reference TRBV11-2 and TRBJ1-6, is EAGVAQSPRYKIIEKRQSVAFWCNPISGHATLYWYQQILGQGPKLLIQFQNNGVVDDSQLPKDRFSAERLKGVDSTLKIQPAKLEDSAVYLCASSSIDPYNSPLHFGNGTRLTVT.